This TCR beta chain was captured by sequencing in a study of cytotoxic CD8 clonotypes in ibrutinib-treated CLL (dated by TCRdb to the early 2020s). Background on the whole study: The cohort included around 16 treatment-naive and 11 to 12 relapsed/refractory patients; around 17 were IGHV unmutated. The response samples were drawn at a median of roughly eleven months into treatment, with a range of about 6 to 40 months. Responses were partial in roughly 24 patients and complete in 2; after median around 66 months follow-up, roughly 15 stayed in remission and around 12 progressed. Of the 85 to 90 participants in the trial, 25 to 30 had longitudinal samples available. All remission and progressive disease samples were collected while patients were still receiving ibrutinib. On average, each sample had approximately 250,000 productive templates and around 100,000 productive rearrangements. Cryopreserved peripheral blood mononuclear cells were collected at three points: before therapy, at response, and at either sustained remission or disease progression. Summary of the overall study and its limitations: Sustained-remission and progressing patients did not have matched sampling times, and lymph node repertoires were not examined. Public clonotypes were rare and either contracted or stayed stable during treatment, and the rise in clonality at ibrutinib response reflected the expansion of private clonotypes. Baseline clonality exceeded that of age-matched healthy donors and correlated strongly with circulating CD8+ T-cell counts. At ibrutinib response clonality went up, during sustained remission it held steady, and at progression it dropped back toward baseline.

A MiSeq instrument was used for deep resolution sequencing, which targeted depths ranging from 1 in 1 million up to 1 in 200,000 T cells, with coverage averaging 10x for each clonotype. TCR beta libraries were generated with the immunoSEQ hsTCRB Kit. Per the source publication's procedure: Data were analyzed with ImmunoSEQ Data Assistant and ImmunoSEQ Analyzer, with V, D and J genes assigned per IMGT definitions. Clonality, which ranges from 0 to 1, was calculated as one minus the normalized Shannon entropy of productive rearrangement frequencies. Only overrepresented clonotypes making up at least 0.05% of each patient's repertoire were included in the public clonotype analysis. About twelve repertoires from age-matched healthy donors, obtained from immuneACCESS, served as clonality controls. TCRdb's version of the immuneACCESS table is confined to in-frame rearrangements and falls short of the full clone set. An unresolved V gene accounts for under half of the shortfall where checked; the remainder is of unknown origin. V, J and clone size were drawn from that table, and D and trimming were deduced from the DNA. The sample contains around 53,000 clones, 50% to 70% of them found a single time. Approximately 24% of the sample belongs to the ten largest clones.

Concerning this clone: Its antigen is still unknown. The record has no base qualities; no much larger clone is one base away.

The time point label corresponds to: progressive disease on ibrutinib. For TCR beta library preparation, roughly 2 micrograms of genomic DNA was extracted from cryopreserved PBMCs. Longitudinal blood samples from CLL patients on ibrutinib monotherapy were analyzed using high-throughput TCR beta sequencing. Patients were enrolled in a phase 2 open-label single-center ibrutinib monotherapy trial. V and J are truncated by 7 bases and 4 bases respectively, leaving an intervening sequence of 18 bases. There are 15 amino acids in the CDR3, from cysteine to phenylalanine inclusive. Only the CDR3 DNA stays, 45 bases, in frame from base 1. CDR1 and CDR2 (MDHEN, SYDVKM) derive from the germline V gene.

This chain is built from TRBV28 and TRBJ2-3, with the D segment possibly TRBD1 or TRBD2, each aligning over 6 bases. Sequencing used PBMCs, obtained at disease progression, from a patient treated with ibrutinib. This clonotype was obtained from a human donor with chronic lymphocytic leukemia. CDR3 sequence: CASNPGGGLPDTQYF. The sequence in DNA is TGTGCCAGCAATCCAGGAGGGGGGCTCCCAGATACGCAGTATTTT. The reference TRBV28 and TRBJ2-3 proteins fill in what lies around the CDR3, so the full variable domain reads DVKVTQSSRYLVKRTGEKVFLECVQDMDHENMFWYRQDPGLGLRLIYFSYDVKMKEKGDIPEGYSVSREKKERFSLILESASTNQTSMYLCASNPGGGLPDTQYFGPGTRLTVL.